This TCR beta chain was found in a study of CD4 T cells in relation to SARS-CoV-2 and coronaviruses. Study-wide context: Shared crossreactive spike epitopes were mapped to their HLA restriction.

Naive or memory CD4+ cells were cultured 1:1 with T cell-depleted PBMCs plus CEF. For this clone: No antigen is known for it.

The repertoire was sequenced with immunoSEQ multiplex PCR; TCRdb's copy has only in-frame clones and lacks some. Seen here are tens of thousands of clones, around four fifths observed once, and the top ten hold 20%. CDR3 length equals 14 residues. CDR1 is MDHEN, CDR2 SYDVKM, per germline. V was cut by 6 bases and J by 0 bases, with 11 bases left in between. Sequenced material: memory CD4+ T cells from PBMCs, cultured in vitro. The TCR originated in an adult with COVID-19. This chain links TRBV28 with TRBJ1-1, with D possibly matching TRBD1 (6 bases). The chain's CDR3 is CASSRTDVNTEAFF. DNA of the CDR3: TGTGCCAGCAGCCGGACAGACGTGAACACTGAAGCTTTCTTT.